The T cell receptor (beta chain) described here comes from a study of OX40 agonist ivuxolimab in advanced cancers. Context from the whole study: Ivuxolimab was an agonistic, fully human IgG2 monoclonal antibody directed against OX40 (CD134), a costimulatory receptor. The dose-escalation cohort was 82.7% male with a mean age of approximately 60 years, ranging from roughly 20 to 80. The paper describes the monotherapy dose-escalation part (N ≈ 52 patients) of the phase I trial of ivuxolimab. Intravenous ivuxolimab was administered to patients every 2 weeks at six dose levels: 0.01, 0.1, 0.3, 1.5, 3 and 10 mg/kg. Of the approximately 54 patients in dose escalation, about 20 had hepatocellular carcinoma, around 15 had melanoma, 9 had renal cell carcinoma and 9 had head and neck cancer. Peripheral TCRbeta sequencing aimed to test whether ivuxolimab altered TCR sequence diversity and caused clonal T-cell expansion. Three dose-escalation patients achieved partial responses, one with hepatocellular carcinoma and two with cutaneous melanoma. Prior anti-PD-1, anti-PD-L1 or anti-CTLA-4 therapy was permitted, and about two fifths of dose-escalation patients had received checkpoint inhibitors. General findings and caveats noted by the study authors: At doses from 0.1 to 3.0 mg/kg, clonal expansion was seen in both CD4+ and CD8+ blood T cells between baseline and week 6. In the 0.1-3.0 mg/kg groups, partial responders were among the patients with the lowest normalized peripheral clonal expansion, particularly in CD8+ T cells. Which antigens the clonally expanded peripheral T cells were specific for was not determined. Low levels of normalized T-cell clonal expansion were also seen in some patients who did not respond. After ivuxolimab, CD8+ T cells had more expanded clones than CD4+ T cells on average.

The trial excluded patients who had a history of autoimmune disease or were on systemic immunosuppression. Peripheral blood for TCR sequencing was collected from all dose cohorts at baseline, on cycle 4 day 1, and on cycle 7 day 1. Samples came from an open-label, multicenter, first-in-human phase I dose-escalation trial of ivuxolimab. Adults with locally advanced or metastatic melanoma, renal cell carcinoma, hepatocellular carcinoma or head and neck squamous cell carcinoma were enrolled in the trial. Before TCR sequencing, CD4+ and CD8+ T cells were separately sorted from peripheral blood. Concerning this clone itself: The antigen it binds to is not known. No base quality values were provided; no much bigger clone lies one nucleotide off.

Genomic DNA was extracted from sorted cells for sequencing of the TCRbeta CDR3 region. The immunoSEQ Assay was used to sequence the TCRbeta CDR3 regions. TCRdb took over this immuneACCESS table, retaining in-frame rearrangements with V and J assigned. Such tables are incomplete; in checked studies, under half of the missing clones stem from an unresolved V gene, and the remainder is unexplained. The table for this sample lists 20,000 to 25,000 clones; approximately 82% of them were counted only once. Of the sample, roughly 26% falls within the top ten clones. CDR3 length: 15 amino acids, cysteine to phenylalanine. Left in the record is the CDR3 DNA by itself, 45 bases read in frame from the first base. The germline V gene encodes CDR1 MGHRA and CDR2 YSYEKL. V loses 0 bases, J loses 1 base, and the germline ends lie 9 bases apart.

Sample: CD4+ or CD8+ T cells sorted from blood, taken in a trial of the OX40 agonist ivuxolimab. This clonotype was sampled from an adult with an advanced solid tumor such as melanoma, head and neck, liver or kidney cancer. The sequence links TRBV4-1 to TRBJ2-5; there is no confident call for the D gene. The sequence in DNA is TGCGCCAGCAGCCAAGAGGTGGCGCTCCAAGAGACCCAGTACTTC. It specifies CASSQEVALQETQYF.